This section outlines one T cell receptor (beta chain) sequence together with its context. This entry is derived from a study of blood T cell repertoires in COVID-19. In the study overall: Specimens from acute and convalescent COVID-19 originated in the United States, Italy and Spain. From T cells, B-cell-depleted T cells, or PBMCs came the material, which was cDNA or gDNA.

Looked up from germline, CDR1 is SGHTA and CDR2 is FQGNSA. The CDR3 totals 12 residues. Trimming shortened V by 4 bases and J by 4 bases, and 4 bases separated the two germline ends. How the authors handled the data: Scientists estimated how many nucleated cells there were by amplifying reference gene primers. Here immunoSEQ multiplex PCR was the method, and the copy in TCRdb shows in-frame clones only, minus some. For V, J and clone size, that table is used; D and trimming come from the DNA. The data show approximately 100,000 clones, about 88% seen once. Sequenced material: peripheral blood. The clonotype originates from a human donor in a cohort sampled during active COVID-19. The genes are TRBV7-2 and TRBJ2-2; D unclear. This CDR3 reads CASSYSTGELFF. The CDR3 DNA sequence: TGTGCCAGCAGCTACAGCACCGGGGAGCTGTTTTTT. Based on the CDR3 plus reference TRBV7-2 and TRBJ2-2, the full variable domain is GAGVSQSPSNKVTEKGKDVELRCDPISGHTALYWYRQSLGQGLEFLIYFQGNSAPDKSGLPSDRFSAERTGGSVSTLTIQRTQQEDSAVYLCASSYSTGELFFGEGSRLTVL.